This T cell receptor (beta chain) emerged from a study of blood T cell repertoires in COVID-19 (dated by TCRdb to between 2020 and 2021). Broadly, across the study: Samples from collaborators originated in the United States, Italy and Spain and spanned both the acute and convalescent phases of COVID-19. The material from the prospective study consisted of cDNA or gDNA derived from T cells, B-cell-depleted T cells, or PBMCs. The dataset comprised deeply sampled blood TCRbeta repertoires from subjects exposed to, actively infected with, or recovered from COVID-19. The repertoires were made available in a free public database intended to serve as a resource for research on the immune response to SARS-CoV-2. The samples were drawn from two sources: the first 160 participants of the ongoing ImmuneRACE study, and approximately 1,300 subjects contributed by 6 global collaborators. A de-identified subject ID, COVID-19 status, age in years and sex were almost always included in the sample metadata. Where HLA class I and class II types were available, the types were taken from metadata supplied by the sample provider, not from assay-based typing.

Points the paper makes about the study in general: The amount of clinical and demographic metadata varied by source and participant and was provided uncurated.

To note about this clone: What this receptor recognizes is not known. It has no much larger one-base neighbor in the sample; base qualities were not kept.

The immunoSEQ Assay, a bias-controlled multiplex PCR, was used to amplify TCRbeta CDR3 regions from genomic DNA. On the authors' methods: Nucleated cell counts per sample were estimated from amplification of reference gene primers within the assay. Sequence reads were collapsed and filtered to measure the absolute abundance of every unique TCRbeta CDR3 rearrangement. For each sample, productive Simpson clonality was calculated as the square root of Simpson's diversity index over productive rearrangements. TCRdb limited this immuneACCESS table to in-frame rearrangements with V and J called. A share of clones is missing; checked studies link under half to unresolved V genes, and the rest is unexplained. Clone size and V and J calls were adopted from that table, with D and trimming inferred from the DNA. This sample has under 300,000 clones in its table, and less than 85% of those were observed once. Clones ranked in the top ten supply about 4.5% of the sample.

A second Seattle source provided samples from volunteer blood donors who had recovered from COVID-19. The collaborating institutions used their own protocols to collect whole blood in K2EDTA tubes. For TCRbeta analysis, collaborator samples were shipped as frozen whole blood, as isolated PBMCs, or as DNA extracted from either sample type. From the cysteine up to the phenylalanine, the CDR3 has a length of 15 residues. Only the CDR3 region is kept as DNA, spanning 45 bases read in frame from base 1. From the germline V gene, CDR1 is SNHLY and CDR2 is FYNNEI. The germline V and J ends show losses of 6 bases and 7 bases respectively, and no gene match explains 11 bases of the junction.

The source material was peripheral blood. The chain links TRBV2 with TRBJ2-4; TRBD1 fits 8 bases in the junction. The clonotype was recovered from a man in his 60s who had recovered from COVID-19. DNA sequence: TGTGCCAGCAGCCAGGACAGGGCGATAGGGAACATTCAGTACTTC. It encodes CASSQDRAIGNIQYF.